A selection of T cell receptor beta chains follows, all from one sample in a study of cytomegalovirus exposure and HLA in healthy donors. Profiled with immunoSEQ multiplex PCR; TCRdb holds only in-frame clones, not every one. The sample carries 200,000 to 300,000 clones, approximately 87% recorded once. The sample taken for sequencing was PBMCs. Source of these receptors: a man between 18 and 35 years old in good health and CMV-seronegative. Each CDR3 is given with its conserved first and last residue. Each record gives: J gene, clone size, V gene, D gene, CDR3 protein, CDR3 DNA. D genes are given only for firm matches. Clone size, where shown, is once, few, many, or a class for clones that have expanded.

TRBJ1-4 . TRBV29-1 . CSVHEGRYEKLFF TGCAGCGTTCATGAGGGCCGGTACGAAAAACTGTTTTTT
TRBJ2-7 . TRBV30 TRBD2 CAWRNSGGYEQYF TGTGCCTGGAGGAATAGCGGGGGCTACGAGCAGTACTTC
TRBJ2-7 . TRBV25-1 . CASSGTKHEQYF TGTGCCAGCAGTGGGACTAAGCACGAGCAGTACTTC
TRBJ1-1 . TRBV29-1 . CSVEGEGGDTEAFF TGCAGCGTTGAGGGGGAGGGGGGAGACACTGAAGCTTTCTTT
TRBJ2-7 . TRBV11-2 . CASSYRAEQYF TGTGCCAGCAGCTACAGGGCCGAGCAGTACTTC
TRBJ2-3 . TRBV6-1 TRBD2 CASSQGGTILDTQYF TGTGCCAGCAGCCAAGGCGGGACTATATTAGATACGCAGTATTTT
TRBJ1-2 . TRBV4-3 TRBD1 CASSQVATGALYGYTF TGCGCCAGCAGCCAGGTTGCGACAGGGGCCCTCTATGGCTACACCTTC
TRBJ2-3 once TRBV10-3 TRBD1 CAIRPDRAARTDTQYF TGTGCCATCAGACCCGACAGGGCAGCCCGCACAGATACGCAGTATTTT
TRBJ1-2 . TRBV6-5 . CASSYGTGGLGYTF TGTGCCAGCAGTTATGGAACAGGTGGGCTAGGCTACACCTTC
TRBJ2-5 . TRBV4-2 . CASSQASRETQYF TGTGCCAGCAGCCAAGCTTCGAGAGAGACCCAGTACTTC
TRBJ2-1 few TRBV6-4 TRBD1 CASSGGQGGNEQFF TGTGCCAGCAGCGGCGGACAGGGGGGGAATGAGCAGTTCTTC
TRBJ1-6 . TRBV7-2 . CASSPAGTKNSPLHF TGTGCCAGCAGTCCCGCAGGGACAAAAAATTCACCCCTCCACTTT
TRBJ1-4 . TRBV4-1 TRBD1 CASSLTGAEKLFF TGCGCCAGCAGCTTGACAGGGGCCGAAAAACTGTTTTTT
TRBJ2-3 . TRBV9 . CASSVGGKDTQYF TGTGCCAGCAGCGTAGGCGGGAAGGATACGCAGTATTTT
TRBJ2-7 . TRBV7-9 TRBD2 CASSLSSGGPLGEQYF TGTGCCAGCAGCTTATCTAGCGGGGGCCCCTTGGGGGAGCAGTACTTC
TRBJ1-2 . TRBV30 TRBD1 CAWSPQGWDRYGYTF TGTGCCTGGAGTCCACAGGGGTGGGACCGATATGGCTACACCTTC
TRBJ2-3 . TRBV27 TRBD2 CASSSLPGRSEDTQYF TGTGCCAGCAGTTCCTTACCCGGGAGGTCAGAAGATACGCAGTATTTT
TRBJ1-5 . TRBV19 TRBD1 CASPRRDRVRHSNQPQHF TGTGCCAGCCCCCGGCGGGACAGGGTTCGCCATAGCAATCAGCCCCAGCATTTT
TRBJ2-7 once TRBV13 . CASSSQGHPPYEQYF TGTGCCAGCAGCTCCCAGGGGCATCCTCCCTACGAGCAGTACTTC
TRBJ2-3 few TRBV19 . CASSIVRDTQYF TGTGCCAGTAGTATAGTTAGAGATACGCAGTATTTT
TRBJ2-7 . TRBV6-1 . CASRDYSYEQYF TGTGCCAGCAGGGACTACTCCTACGAGCAGTACTTC
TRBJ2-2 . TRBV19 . CASSARNGAVTGELFF TGTGCCAGTAGTGCTCGTAATGGAGCCGTCACCGGGGAGCTGTTTTTT
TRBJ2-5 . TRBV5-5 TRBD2 CASSSAPSGGKTQYF TGTGCCAGCAGCTCGGCTCCTAGCGGGGGAAAGACCCAGTACTTC
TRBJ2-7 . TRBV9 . CASSVGGPSYEQYF TGTGCCAGCAGCGTAGGCGGCCCTTCCTACGAGCAGTACTTC
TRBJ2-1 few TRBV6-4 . CASSDSSGIHNEQFF TGTGCCAGCAGTGACTCGTCCGGGATCCACAATGAGCAGTTCTTC
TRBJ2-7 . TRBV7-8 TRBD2 CASSPRSSGGAVEQYF TGTGCCAGCAGCCCCCGATCTAGCGGGGGGGCGGTGGAGCAGTACTTC
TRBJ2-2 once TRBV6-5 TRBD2 CASSYGIAGTTGELFF TGTGCCAGCAGTTACGGAATAGCGGGAACCACCGGGGAGCTGTTTTTT
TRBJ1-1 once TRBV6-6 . CASSQGDPEAFF TGTGCCAGCAGCCAAGGGGATCCTGAAGCTTTCTTT
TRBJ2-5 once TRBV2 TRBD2 CASSDGLGLAGQLQETQYF TGTGCCAGCAGTGACGGGTTGGGACTAGCGGGGCAGCTCCAAGAGACCCAGTACTTC
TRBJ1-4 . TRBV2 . CATQGRGEKLFF TGTGCCACTCAGGGTCGGGGGGAAAAACTGTTTTTT
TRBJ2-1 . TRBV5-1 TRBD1 CASRDIDRGAGNEQFF TGCGCCAGCAGGGATATTGACAGGGGGGCCGGAAATGAGCAGTTCTTC
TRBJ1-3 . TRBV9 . CASSVAGSGNTIYF TGTGCCAGCAGCGTAGCGGGGTCGGGAAACACCATATATTTT
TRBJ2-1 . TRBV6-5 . CASSRGLGMQFF TGTGCCAGCAGCCGGGGTTTGGGTATGCAGTTCTTC
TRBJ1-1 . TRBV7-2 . CASSPRGRFTEAFF TGTGCCAGCAGCCCAAGGGGCAGATTCACTGAAGCTTTCTTT
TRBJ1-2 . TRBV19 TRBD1 CASRMTGAGYGYTF TGTGCCAGTAGGATGACAGGGGCGGGCTATGGCTACACCTTC
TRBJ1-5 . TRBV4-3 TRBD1 CASSPGQGDQPQHF TGCGCCAGCAGCCCGGGACAGGGAGATCAGCCCCAGCATTTT
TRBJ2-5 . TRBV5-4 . CASSPLGRHKETQYF TGTGCCAGCAGCCCGTTGGGCAGGCACAAAGAGACCCAGTACTTC
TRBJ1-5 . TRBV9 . CASSPGRGSNQPQHF TGTGCCAGCAGTCCAGGGAGGGGTAGCAATCAGCCCCAGCATTTT
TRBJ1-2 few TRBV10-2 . CASFNRNYGYTF TGCGCCAGCTTTAACAGAAACTATGGCTACACCTTC
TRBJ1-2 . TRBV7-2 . CASSRDTAYGYTF TGTGCCAGCAGCCGTGACACCGCCTATGGCTACACCTTC
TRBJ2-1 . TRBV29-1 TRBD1 CSAGTAYNEQFF TGCAGCGCCGGGACAGCCTACAATGAGCAGTTCTTC
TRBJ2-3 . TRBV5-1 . CASSLVPSDTQYF TGCGCCAGCAGCTTGGTCCCCTCAGATACGCAGTATTTT
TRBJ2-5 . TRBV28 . CASTLTTEETQYF TGTGCCAGCACTCTGACTACCGAAGAGACCCAGTACTTC
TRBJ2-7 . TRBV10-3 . CAISESESDEQYF TGTGCCATCAGTGAGAGTGAGAGTGACGAGCAGTACTTC
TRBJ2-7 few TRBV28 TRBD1 CASGRDRGPYEQYF TGTGCCAGCGGCCGGGACAGGGGGCCCTACGAGCAGTACTTC
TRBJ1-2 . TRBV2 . CASSDWGRGYGYTF TGTGCCAGCAGTGATTGGGGCCGAGGCTATGGCTACACCTTC
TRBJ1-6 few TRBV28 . CASSLRRTLPTAPLHF TGTGCCAGCAGTTTAAGGCGGACACTTCCAACGGCACCCCTCCACTTT
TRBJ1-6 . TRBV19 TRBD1 CASRGQGRSPLHF TGTGCCAGTAGAGGACAGGGGAGGTCACCCCTCCACTTT
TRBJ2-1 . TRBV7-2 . CASSPRVGGHEQFF TGTGCCAGCAGCCCGAGGGTCGGGGGGCATGAGCAGTTCTTC
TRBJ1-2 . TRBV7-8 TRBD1 CASSWGQNYGYTF TGTGCCAGCAGCTGGGGACAGAACTATGGCTACACCTTC
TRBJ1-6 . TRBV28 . CASSFTRSWVNSPLHF TGTGCCAGCAGTTTTACGCGGTCGTGGGTGAATTCACCCCTCCACTTT
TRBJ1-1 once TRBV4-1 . CASSQDWANTEAFF TGCGCCAGCAGCCAAGACTGGGCGAACACTGAAGCTTTCTTT